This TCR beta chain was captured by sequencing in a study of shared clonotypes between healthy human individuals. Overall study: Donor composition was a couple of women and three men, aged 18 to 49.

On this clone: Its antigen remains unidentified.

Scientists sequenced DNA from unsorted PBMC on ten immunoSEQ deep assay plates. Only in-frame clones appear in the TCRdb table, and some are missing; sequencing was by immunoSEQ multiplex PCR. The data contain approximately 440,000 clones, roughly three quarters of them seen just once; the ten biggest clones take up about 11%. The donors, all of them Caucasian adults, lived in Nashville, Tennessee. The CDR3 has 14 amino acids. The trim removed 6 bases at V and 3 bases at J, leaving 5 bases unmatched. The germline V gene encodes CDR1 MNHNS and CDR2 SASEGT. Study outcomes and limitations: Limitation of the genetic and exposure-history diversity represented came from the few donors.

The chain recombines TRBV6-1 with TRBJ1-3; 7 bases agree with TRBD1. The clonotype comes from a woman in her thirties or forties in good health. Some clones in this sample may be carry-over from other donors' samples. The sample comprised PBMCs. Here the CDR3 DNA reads TGTGCCAGCAGCCCCGGGACAGTTGGAAACACCATATATTTT. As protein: CASSPGTVGNTIYF.